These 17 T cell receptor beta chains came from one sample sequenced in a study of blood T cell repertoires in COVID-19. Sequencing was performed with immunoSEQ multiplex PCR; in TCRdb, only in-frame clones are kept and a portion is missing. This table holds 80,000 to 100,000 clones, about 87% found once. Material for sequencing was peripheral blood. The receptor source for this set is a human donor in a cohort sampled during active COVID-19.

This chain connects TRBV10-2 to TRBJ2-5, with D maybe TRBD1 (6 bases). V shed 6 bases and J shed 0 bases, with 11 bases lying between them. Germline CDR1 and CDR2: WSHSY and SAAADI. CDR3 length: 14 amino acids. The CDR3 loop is CASRARTDQETQYF. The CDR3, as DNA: TGCGCCAGCAGGGCCCGGACAGACCAAGAGACCCAGTACTTC.

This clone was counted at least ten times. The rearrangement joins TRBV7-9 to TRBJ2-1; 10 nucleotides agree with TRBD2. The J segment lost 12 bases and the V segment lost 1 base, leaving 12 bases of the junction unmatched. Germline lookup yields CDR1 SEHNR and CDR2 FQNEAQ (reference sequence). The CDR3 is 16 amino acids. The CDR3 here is CASSLVEREGPPGQFF. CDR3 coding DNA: TGTGCCAGCAGCTTAGTTGAGCGGGAGGGCCCCCCGGGGCAGTTCTTC.

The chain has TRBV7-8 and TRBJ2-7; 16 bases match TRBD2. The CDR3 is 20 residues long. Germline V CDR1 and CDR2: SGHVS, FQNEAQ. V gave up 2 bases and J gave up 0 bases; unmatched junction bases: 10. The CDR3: CASSLPAGTSGRVGSYEQYF. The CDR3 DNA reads TGTGCCAGCAGCTTACCCGCCGGGACTAGCGGGAGGGTTGGCTCCTACGAGCAGTACTTC. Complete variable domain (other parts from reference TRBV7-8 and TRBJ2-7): GAGVSQSPRYKVAKRGQDVALRCDPISGHVSLFWYQQALGQGPEFLTYFQNEAQLDKSGLPSDRFFAERPEGSVSTLKIQRTQQEDSAVYLCASSLPAGTSGRVGSYEQYFGPGTRLTVT.

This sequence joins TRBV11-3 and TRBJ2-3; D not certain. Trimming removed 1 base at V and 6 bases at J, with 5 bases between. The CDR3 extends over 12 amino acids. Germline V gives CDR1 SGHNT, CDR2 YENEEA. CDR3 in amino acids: CASSLVPDTQYF. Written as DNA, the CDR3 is TGTGCCAGCAGCTTAGTTCCGGATACGCAGTATTTT.

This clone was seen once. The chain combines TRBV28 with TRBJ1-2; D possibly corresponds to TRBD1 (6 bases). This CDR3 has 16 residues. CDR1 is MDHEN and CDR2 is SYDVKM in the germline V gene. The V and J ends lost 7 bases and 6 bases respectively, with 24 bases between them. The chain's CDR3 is CASTTLRDIGPNGYTF. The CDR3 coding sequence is TGTGCCAGCACCACCCTCCGGGACATCGGCCCCAATGGCTACACCTTC.

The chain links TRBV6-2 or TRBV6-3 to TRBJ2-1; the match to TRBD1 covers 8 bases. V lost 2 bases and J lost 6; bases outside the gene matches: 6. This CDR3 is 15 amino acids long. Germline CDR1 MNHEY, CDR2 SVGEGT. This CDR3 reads CASSYPRGLSNEQFF. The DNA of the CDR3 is TGTGCCAGCAGTTACCCCAGGGGGCTATCCAATGAGCAGTTCTTC.

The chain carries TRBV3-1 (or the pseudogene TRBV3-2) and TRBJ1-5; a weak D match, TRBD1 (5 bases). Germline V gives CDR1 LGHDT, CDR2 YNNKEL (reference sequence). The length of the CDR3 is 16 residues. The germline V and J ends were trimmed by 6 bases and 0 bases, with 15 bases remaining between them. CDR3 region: CASSPTGPLSNQPQHF. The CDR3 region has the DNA TGTGCCAGCAGTCCTACAGGCCCCCTTAGCAATCAGCCCCAGCATTTT.

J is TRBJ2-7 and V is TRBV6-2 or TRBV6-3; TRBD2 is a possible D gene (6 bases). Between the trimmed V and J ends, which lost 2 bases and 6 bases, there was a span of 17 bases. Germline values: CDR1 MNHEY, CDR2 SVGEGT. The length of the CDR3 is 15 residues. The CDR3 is CASSYSGEATGEQYF. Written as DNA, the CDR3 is TGTGCCAGCAGTTACAGTGGGGAGGCGACCGGCGAGCAGTACTTC.

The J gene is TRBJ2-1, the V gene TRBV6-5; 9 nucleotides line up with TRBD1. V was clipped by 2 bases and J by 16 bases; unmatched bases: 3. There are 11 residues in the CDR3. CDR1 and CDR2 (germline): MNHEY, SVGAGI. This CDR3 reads CASSYRDRVFF. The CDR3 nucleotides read TGTGCCAGCAGTTACCGGGACAGGGTCTTCTTC.

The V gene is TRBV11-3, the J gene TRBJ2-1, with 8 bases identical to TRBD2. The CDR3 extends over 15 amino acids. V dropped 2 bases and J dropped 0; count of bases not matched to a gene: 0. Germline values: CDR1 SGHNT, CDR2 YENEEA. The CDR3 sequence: CASSLSGSSYNEQFF. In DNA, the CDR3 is TGTGCCAGCAGCTTAAGCGGGAGCTCCTACAATGAGCAGTTCTTC.

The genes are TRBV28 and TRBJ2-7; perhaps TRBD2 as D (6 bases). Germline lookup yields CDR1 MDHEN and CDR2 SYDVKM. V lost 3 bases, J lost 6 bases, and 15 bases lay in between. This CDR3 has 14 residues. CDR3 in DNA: TGTGCCAGCAGTTTGGCGCTAGCGAGAGGCGAGCAGTACTTC. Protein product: CASSLALARGEQYF.

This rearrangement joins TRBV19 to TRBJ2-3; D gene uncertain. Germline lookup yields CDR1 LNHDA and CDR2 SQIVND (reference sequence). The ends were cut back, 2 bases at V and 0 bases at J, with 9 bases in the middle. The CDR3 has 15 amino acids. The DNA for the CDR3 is TGTGCCAGTAGTATACGCGGCTCTAGCACAGATACGCAGTATTTT. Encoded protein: CASSIRGSSTDTQYF. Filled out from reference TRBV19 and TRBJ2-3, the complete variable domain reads DGGITQSPKYLFRKEGQNVTLSCEQNLNHDAMYWYRQDPGQGLRLIYYSQIVNDFQKGDIAEGYSVSREKKESFPLTVTSAQKNPTAFYLCASSIRGSSTDTQYFGPGTRLTVL.

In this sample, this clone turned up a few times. CDR3: CASSLKLTYGYTF. The CDR3 coding sequence is TGTGCCAGCAGCTTAAAGCTTACCTATGGCTACACCTTC. The chain employs TRBV7-9 and TRBJ1-2; D not certain. V gave up 2 bases and J gave up 4 bases, with 8 bases separating them. The V gene's germline CDR1 is SEHNR and CDR2 FQNEAQ (reference sequence). The CDR3 contains 13 residues.

DNA of the CDR3: TGTGCCACCGGTCTAGCGAACACCGGGGAGCTGTTTTTT. Amino acids: CATGLANTGELFF. The rearrangement uses TRBV15 and TRBJ2-2; no reliable D call. Per the germline V gene, CDR1 is LNHNV and CDR2 is YYDKDF (reference sequence). Trimming removed 8 bases from V and 0 bases from J, with 7 bases in between. CDR3 length: 13 amino acids.

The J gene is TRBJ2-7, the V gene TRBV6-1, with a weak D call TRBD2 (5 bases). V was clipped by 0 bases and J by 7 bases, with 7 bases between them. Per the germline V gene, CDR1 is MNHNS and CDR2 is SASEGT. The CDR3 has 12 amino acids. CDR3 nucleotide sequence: TGTGCCAGCAGTGAAGCCTGGAGGGAGCAGTACTTC. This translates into CASSEAWREQYF.

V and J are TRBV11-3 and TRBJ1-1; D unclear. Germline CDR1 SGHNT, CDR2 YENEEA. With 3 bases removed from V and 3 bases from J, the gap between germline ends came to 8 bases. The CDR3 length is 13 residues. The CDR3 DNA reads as TGTGCCAGCAGCTTGAGCGAGGACACTGAAGCTTTCTTT. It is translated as CASSLSEDTEAFF.

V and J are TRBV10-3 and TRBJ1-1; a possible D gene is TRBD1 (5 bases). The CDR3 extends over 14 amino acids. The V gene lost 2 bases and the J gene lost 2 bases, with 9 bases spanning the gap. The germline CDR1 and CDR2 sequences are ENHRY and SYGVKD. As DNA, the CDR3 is TGTGCCATCAGTGAGCCAGGGTACAACACTGAAGCTTTCTTT. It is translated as CAISEPGYNTEAFF.